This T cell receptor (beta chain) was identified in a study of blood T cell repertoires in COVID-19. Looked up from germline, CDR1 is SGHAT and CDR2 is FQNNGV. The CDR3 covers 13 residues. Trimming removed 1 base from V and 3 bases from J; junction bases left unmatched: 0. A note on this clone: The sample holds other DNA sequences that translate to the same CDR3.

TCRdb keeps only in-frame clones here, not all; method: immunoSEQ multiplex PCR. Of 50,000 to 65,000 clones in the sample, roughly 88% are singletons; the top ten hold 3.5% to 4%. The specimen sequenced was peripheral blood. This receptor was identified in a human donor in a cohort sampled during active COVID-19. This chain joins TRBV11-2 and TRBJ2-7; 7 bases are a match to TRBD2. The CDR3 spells CASSLGGSYEQYF. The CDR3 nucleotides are TGTGCCAGCAGCTTAGGCGGGAGCTACGAGCAGTACTTC.